The 29 T cell receptor beta chains below come from one sample, sequenced in a study of T cell repertoires in cytomegalovirus infection. TCRdb redid the calling of the reads with MiXCR, one entry per CDR3 protein. The data show approximately 76,000 distinct CDR3 sequences, approximately 3.7% seen once. The sample was PBMCs. These receptors all come from a human donor in good health (CMV status not recorded). Some clones in this sample may be carry-over from other donors' samples.

This clonotype has a count of ten or more. This chain links TRBV19 with TRBJ2-1; possibly TRBD1 or TRBD2 for D (5 bases each). The CDR3 extends over 18 amino acids. Germline assignment: CDR1 LNHDA and CDR2 SQIVND (reference sequence). Between the trimmed V and J ends, which lost 5 bases and 2 bases, there was a span of 22 bases. The CDR3: CASSATGTVLFTYNEQFF. CDR3 DNA sequence: TGTGCCAGTAGTGCCACCGGGACCGTGCTTTTCACCTACAATGAGCAGTTCTTC.

This clonotype was found many times. This chain uses TRBV13 with TRBJ1-1; the D is unclear. Trimming removed 5 bases from V and 1 base from J, with 11 bases in between. This CDR3 contains 14 residues. From germline, CDR1 is PRHDT and CDR2 FYEKMQ (reference sequence). The CDR3 sequence is CASSKRVRNTEAFF. The CDR3 nucleotides are TGTGCCAGCAGCAAAAGGGTCAGGAACACTGAAGCTTTCTTT.

This clonotype appeared many times. The CDR3 nucleotides read TGTGCCAGCAGTTTTGGGGGGGCAGTCAGCAATCAGCCCCAGCATTTT. It encodes CASSFGGAVSNQPQHF. The gene calls are TRBV12-3 or TRBV12-4 and TRBJ1-5; the D gene is possibly TRBD1 (6 bases). V gave up 3 bases and J gave up 1 base, with 13 bases separating them. This CDR3 has 16 residues.

This clonotype was recorded at least ten times. V usage is TRBV7-6 and J usage is TRBJ2-2; 8 nucleotides agree with TRBD1. CDR3 length: 17 amino acids. Germline trimming cut 0 bases from V and 1 base from J; bases unmatched to any gene: 4. Germline V gene data show CDR1 as SGHVS and CDR2 as FNYEAQ. CDR3 amino acids: CASSLAKGQVNTGELFF. The CDR3 bases are TGTGCCAGCAGCTTAGCGAAGGGACAGGTGAACACCGGGGAGCTGTTTTTT.

This clonotype showed up many times. The V gene is TRBV28, the J gene TRBJ1-2; D is uncertain. The CDR3 is 13 residues long. The V and J ends lost 10 bases and 4 bases respectively, with 16 bases between them. Germline V CDR1 and CDR2: MDHEN, SYDVKM. The chain's CDR3 is CAIQMVPLYGYTF. CDR3 nucleotides: TGTGCCATCCAAATGGTCCCCCTCTATGGCTACACCTTC.

This clonotype was detected many times. The chain joins TRBV6-6 to TRBJ1-6; D gene ambiguous. V dropped 7 bases and J dropped 7 bases, with 17 bases sitting between them. From germline, CDR1 is MNHNY and CDR2 SVGAGI (reference sequence). The CDR3 has 15 amino acids. For the CDR3, the DNA is TGTGCCAGCACCACCCAGACGGCTGCGAATTCACCCCTCCACTTT. It translates to CASTTQTAANSPLHF.

The table lists this clonotype with many counts. The J gene is TRBJ2-3, the V gene TRBV6-5; D is ambiguous. CDR3 size: 14 residues. CDR1 and CDR2 (germline): MNHEY, SVGAGI. V was trimmed by 4 bases and J by 8 bases, leaving 16 bases between them. The CDR3 coding sequence is TGTGCCAGCAGTTTGAGCAGATCGACGGGTACGCAGTATTTT. Its protein is CASSLSRSTGTQYF.

In this sample, this clonotype turned up many times. The chain has TRBV6-2 or TRBV6-3 and TRBJ2-7; D may correspond to TRBD1 or TRBD2 (5 bases each). The CDR3 loop spans 12 amino acids. Germline-derived CDR1 and CDR2 are MNHEY and SVGEGT. The V gene lost 7 bases and the J gene lost 5 bases, with 12 bases spanning the gap. The CDR3 region has the DNA TGTGCCAGCACCAGGGACGGGGACGAGCAGTACTTC. This translates into CASTRDGDEQYF.

This clonotype was counted many times. As DNA, the CDR3 is TGCGCCAGCAGCGGCAGGATCGGGACAGCGGACACTGAAGCTTTCTTT. This sequence encodes CASSGRIGTADTEAFF. This chain connects TRBV5-1 to TRBJ1-1, with 7 bases that match TRBD1. Trimming cost V 4 bases and J 3 bases; bases outside gene matches: 12. CDR1 SGHRS and CDR2 YFSETQ come from the germline V gene. The CDR3 runs to 16 residues.

This clonotype occurred many times. The chain uses TRBV6-2 or TRBV6-3 and TRBJ2-7, with TRBD1 identical over 9 bases. The CDR3 consists of 14 residues. The V and J ends lost 7 bases and 3 bases, in that order; junction bases with no gene match: 7. Germline-derived CDR1 and CDR2 are MNHEY and SVGEGT. The CDR3 sequence is CASTPRDRVYEQYF. CDR3 DNA: TGTGCCAGCACTCCCCGGGACAGGGTCTACGAGCAGTACTTC.

This clonotype was observed at least ten times. The chain is built from TRBV7-2 and TRBJ2-7; no clear D gene. The germline V gene has CDR1 SGHTA and CDR2 FQGNSA. The CDR3 has 13 residues. V lost 3 bases and J 5 bases, leaving 11 bases between the germline ends. CDR3 in DNA: TGTGCCAGCAGCTTCCCTAACGCAGACGAGCAGTACTTC. Its translation: CASSFPNADEQYF.

This clonotype was seen repeatedly, ten times or more. The chain links TRBV4-1 to TRBJ1-2; the D is unclear. With 1 base removed from V and 4 bases from J, the gap between germline ends came to 16 bases. Germline V lookup: CDR1 MGHRA, CDR2 YSYEKL. The CDR3 contains 16 residues. The CDR3 loop reads CASSQVRGNGLYGYTF. Here the CDR3 DNA reads TGCGCCAGCAGCCAAGTCCGTGGGAACGGACTCTATGGCTACACCTTC.

This clonotype has ten or more counts. The chain carries TRBV7-6 and TRBJ2-2; D ambiguous. The germline V and J ends were trimmed by 8 bases and 6 bases, with 4 bases remaining between them. Germline V gene lookup returns CDR1 SGHVS and CDR2 FNYEAQ. The CDR3 has 10 amino acids. The DNA for the CDR3 is TGTGCCAGCTCTGCCGGGGAGCTGTTTTTT. This gives the protein CASSAGELFF.

This clonotype was found many times. The genes are TRBV7-9 and TRBJ2-3, with no clear D. The CDR3 sequence is 16 residues long. The germline V and J ends were trimmed by 1 base and 0 bases, with 11 bases remaining between them. The germline gives CDR1 SEHNR, CDR2 FQNEAQ (reference sequence). CDR3 coding DNA: TGTGCCAGCAGCTTAGATCCAGGCCAAAGCACAGATACGCAGTATTTT. Protein: CASSLDPGQSTDTQYF. The full variable domain, rest sourced from reference TRBV7-9 and TRBJ2-3, is DTGVSQNPRHKITKRGQNVTFRCDPISEHNRLYWYRQTLGQGPEFLTYFQNEAQLEKSRLLSDRFSAERPKGSFSTLEIQRTEQGDSAMYLCASSLDPGQSTDTQYFGPGTRLTVL.

This clonotype appeared many times. The chain uses TRBV7-8 and TRBJ1-5, with unresolved D. Germline V gene data show CDR1 as SGHVS and CDR2 as FQNEAQ. The CDR3 is 13 amino acids. V lost 4 bases and J 7 bases, leaving 11 bases between the germline ends. The CDR3 reads CASSSEPSQPQHF. Written as DNA, the CDR3 is TGTGCCAGCAGCTCCGAACCCAGCCAGCCCCAGCATTTT.

This clonotype appeared many times. The rearrangement uses TRBV7-8 and TRBJ2-7; D not certain. CDR3 size: 16 residues. Germline CDR1 is SGHVS and CDR2 is FQNEAQ. V dropped 3 bases and J dropped 3 bases, with 18 bases sitting between them. For the CDR3, the DNA is TGTGCCAGCAGCTTTGATACGGGTAACTACTACTACGAGCAGTACTTC. This translates into CASSFDTGNYYYEQYF.

This clonotype was seen many times. A read error may produce the germline difference seen at one junction end. The chain uses TRBV2 and TRBJ1-4; D is uncertain. Germline CDR1 and CDR2: SNHLY and FYNNEI. The CDR3 is made up of 13 amino acids. CDR3 DNA: TGTGCCAGCAGCTCGGTCCGGAATGAGAAACTGTTTTTT. Translating gives CASSSVRNEKLFF.

Many counts were recorded for this clonotype. The rearrangement uses TRBV7-3 and TRBJ2-3, with TRBD1 as a possible D gene (5 bases). Germline V gene sequence: CDR1 SGHTA, CDR2 FQGTGA. V lost 5 bases to trimming and J lost 5 bases, with 11 bases between them. The length of the CDR3 is 13 residues. CDR3 sequence reads: CASSRMGQDTQYF. CDR3 nucleotide sequence: TGTGCCAGCAGCCGAATGGGGCAAGATACGCAGTATTTT.

This clonotype was seen ten or more times. The chain carries TRBV27 and TRBJ2-1, with D perhaps TRBD1 (5 bases). Trimming cost V 3 bases and J 6 bases, with 9 bases left between them. The V gene's germline CDR1 is MNHEY and CDR2 SMNVEV (reference sequence). The CDR3 has 13 residues. The CDR3: CASSLDTSNEQFF. The CDR3 coding sequence is TGTGCCAGCAGTTTGGACACCTCCAATGAGCAGTTCTTC.

This clonotype was counted ten times or more. The gene calls are TRBV6-2 or TRBV6-3 and TRBJ1-4, with D possibly being TRBD1 (5 bases). The V and J ends lost 6 bases and 0 bases respectively, with 26 bases between them. The CDR3 extends over 20 amino acids. CDR1 MNHEY and CDR2 SVGEGT come from the germline V gene. The CDR3 reads CASSPLELQVGSATNEKLFF. CDR3 in DNA: TGTGCCAGCAGCCCCCTCGAATTACAGGTTGGCTCCGCAACTAATGAAAAACTGTTTTTT.

This clonotype was found many times. J is TRBJ1-1 and V is TRBV12-3 or TRBV12-4, with D possibly TRBD1 on 6 matching bases. The CDR3 spans 15 residues. Deletions cut 6 bases from V and 5 bases from J, with 19 bases between. The CDR3: CASSSHRAEATEAFF. The CDR3 nucleotides read TGTGCCAGCAGCAGCCACAGGGCGGAGGCGACTGAAGCTTTCTTT.

This clonotype was observed many times. The chain uses TRBV19 and TRBJ1-1; TRBD1 agrees at 7 bases. V gave up 5 bases and J gave up 5 bases; unmatched junction bases: 11. Looked up from germline, CDR1 is LNHDA and CDR2 is SQIVND (reference sequence). The CDR3 runs to 15 residues. The CDR3 protein is CASSLRQGKNTEAFF. The CDR3 DNA reads as TGTGCCAGTAGTCTCCGACAGGGAAAGAATACTGAAGCTTTCTTT.

At least ten counts were recorded for this clonotype. V gene TRBV5-8 combines with J gene TRBJ2-1, with 11 positions matching TRBD1. The CDR3 consists of 15 residues. The J segment lost 8 bases and the V segment lost 0 bases, leaving 4 bases of the junction unmatched. Germline V gene lookup returns CDR1 SGHTS and CDR2 YDEGEE. Here the CDR3 reads CASSLAGQGGDEQFF. CDR3 DNA: TGTGCCAGCAGCTTGGCGGGACAGGGGGGAGATGAGCAGTTCTTC.

There are many counts of this clonotype. The rearrangement uses TRBV4-3 and TRBJ1-5; tentatively, D is TRBD1 (6 bases). V lost 1 base and J 9 bases, leaving 10 bases between the germline ends. The CDR3 sequence is 13 residues long. CDR1 and CDR2 from the germline V gene are LGHNA and YSLEER. The chain's CDR3 is CASSQVGARPQHF. The CDR3 region has the DNA TGCGCCAGCAGCCAAGTGGGGGCCCGGCCCCAGCATTTT.

This clonotype was counted at least ten times. V gene TRBV2 combines with J gene TRBJ1-3; D call uncertain. The CDR3 is 17 amino acids. V was trimmed by 0 bases and J by 2 bases, leaving 14 bases between them. The germline gives CDR1 SNHLY, CDR2 FYNNEI. CDR3: CASSEARVGGTGNTIYF. As DNA, the CDR3 is TGTGCCAGCAGTGAAGCGCGAGTTGGTGGGACTGGAAACACCATATATTTT.

This clonotype came up many times. This chain uses TRBV6-2 or TRBV6-3 with TRBJ2-5; TRBD2 agrees at 9 bases. Per germline, CDR1 MNHEY and CDR2 SVGEGT. CDR3 size: 15 residues. With 2 bases clipped from V and 5 bases from J, the junction kept 6 bases outside the gene matches. The CDR3 reads CASSYGGGGRETQYF. The CDR3 DNA reads as TGTGCCAGCAGTTACGGCGGGGGGGGCCGGGAGACCCAGTACTTC.

This clonotype was recorded many times. The chain combines TRBV5-1 with TRBJ2-5; perhaps TRBD2 as D (5 bases). The CDR3 loop spans 16 amino acids. CDR1 SGHRS and CDR2 YFSETQ come from the germline V gene. Trimming left V 0 bases short and J 0 bases short, with 12 bases between. CDR3 region: CASSLAPGVDQETQYF. The DNA for the CDR3 is TGCGCCAGCAGCTTGGCCCCCGGGGTGGACCAAGAGACCCAGTACTTC.

This clonotype has ten or more counts. The gene calls are TRBV7-9 and TRBJ2-5; 10 bases line up with TRBD2. The CDR3 spans 16 residues. J lost 2 bases, V lost 2 bases, and 5 bases had no gene match. CDR1 is SEHNR and CDR2 is FQNEAQ in the germline V gene (reference sequence). The CDR3 protein is CASSLSSGGPQETQYF. CDR3 nucleotide sequence: TGTGCCAGCAGCTTATCTAGCGGGGGCCCGCAAGAGACCCAGTACTTC.

This clonotype was recorded at least ten times. J is TRBJ1-1 and V is TRBV15; no firm D call. Trimming left V 0 bases short and J 1 base short, with 12 bases between. The CDR3 length is 16 residues. Germline V CDR1 and CDR2: LNHNV, YYDKDF (reference sequence). CDR3 DNA sequence: TGTGCCACCAGCAGAGATCGTCTTCGAGCGAACACTGAAGCTTTCTTT. It is translated as CATSRDRLRANTEAFF.